Following are 31 T cell receptor beta chains from one sample sequenced in a study of OX40 agonist ivuxolimab in advanced cancers. The library was prepared using the immunoSEQ multiplex PCR assay. TCRdb holds this immuneACCESS table with in-frame rearrangements only. Some clones are missing; in checked studies, unresolved V genes explain under half, and the rest has no known cause. For this sample there are 70,000 or so clones; 88% appear just once. About 2.2% of the sample is taken by the ten largest. This sample comprised CD4+ or CD8+ T cells sorted from blood, obtained in a trial of the OX40 agonist ivuxolimab. These receptors were collected from an adult with an advanced solid tumor such as melanoma, head and neck, liver or kidney cancer.

This chain links TRBV6-1 with TRBJ1-2; TRBD1 might be the D (5 bases). The CDR3 covers 14 residues. V was clipped by 2 bases and J by 8 bases, with 15 bases between them. Germline V CDR1 and CDR2: MNHNS, SASEGT. The CDR3 nucleotides are TGTGCCAGCAGTGAATTAGGGGACCTCGGGGGCTACACCTTC. Translating it yields CASSELGDLGGYTF.

V is TRBV7-2 and J is TRBJ1-5; possibly TRBD1 for D (5 bases). V shed 4 bases and J shed 3 bases, with 10 bases lying between them. Germline loops: CDR1 SGHTA, CDR2 FQGNSA. This CDR3 is 14 amino acids long. CDR3 bases: TGTGCCAGCAGCTCGACAGACTACAATCAGCCCCAGCATTTT. Encoded protein: CASSSTDYNQPQHF.

The V and J genes are TRBV28 and TRBJ2-7, with TRBD1 identical over 9 bases. This CDR3 comprises 16 residues. With V trimmed by 5 bases and J by 0 bases, 8 bases remained unmatched. Per germline, CDR1 MDHEN and CDR2 SYDVKM. The CDR3 nucleotides are TGTGCCAGCAGTGAGACAGGGGGGGTTAGCTCCTACGAGCAGTACTTC. It yields the protein CASSETGGVSSYEQYF.

CDR3 DNA sequence: TGTGCCAGCTCTCCCGGGACCATTAACACCGGGGAGCTGTTTTTT. Protein: CASSPGTINTGELFF. This chain joins TRBV18 and TRBJ2-2; D possibly uses TRBD1 or TRBD2 (5 bases each). The CDR3 totals 15 residues. The germline V gene encodes CDR1 KGHSH and CDR2 LQKENI. Trimming left V 6 bases short and J 2 bases short, with 13 bases between.

The chain uses TRBV28 and TRBJ2-7, with TRBD2 matching 8 bases. CDR1 and CDR2 from the germline V gene are MDHEN and SYDVKM. CDR3 size: 16 residues. Germline trimming cut 5 bases from V and 6 bases from J; bases unmatched to any gene: 15. CDR3: CASSPLYAAGVPEQYF. The CDR3 DNA sequence: TGTGCCAGCAGTCCCCTTTATGCAGCGGGAGTCCCCGAGCAGTACTTC.

By share of the sample, this clone is medium-sized. The chain has TRBV7-9 and TRBJ1-1, with D unclear. The V and J ends lost 1 base and 1 base respectively, with 7 bases between them. The V gene's germline CDR1 is SEHNR and CDR2 FQNEAQ (reference sequence). The CDR3 covers 14 residues. CDR3 in DNA: TGTGCCAGCAGCTTAGATAGCTGGAACACTGAAGCTTTCTTT. It yields the protein CASSLDSWNTEAFF.

V is TRBV25-1 and J is TRBJ2-3; the match to TRBD2 covers 9 bases. Germline V gene sequence: CDR1 MGHDK, CDR2 SYGVNS. Trimming at V came to 1 base and at J to 0 bases, leaving 5 bases not matched to a gene. The length of the CDR3 is 17 residues. DNA of the CDR3: TGTGCCAGCAGTGAATGGGTAGCGGGGGCCAGCACAGATACGCAGTATTTT. It is translated as CASSEWVAGASTDTQYF.

This chain joins TRBV7-2 and TRBJ1-5; 7 nucleotides match TRBD1. CDR1 and CDR2 (germline): SGHTA, FQGNSA. With 5 bases clipped from V and 6 bases from J, the junction kept 4 bases outside the gene matches. CDR3 length: 13 residues. For the CDR3, the DNA is TGTGCCAGCAGCCCCGACAGGGTTCAGCCCCAGCATTTT. Its protein is CASSPDRVQPQHF.

The chain employs TRBV5-4 and TRBJ1-2; D unresolved. The V end was cut by 4 bases, the J end by 7 bases, with 14 bases between. CDR3 length: 13 residues. CDR1 is SGHNT and CDR2 is YYREEE in the germline V gene (reference sequence). In DNA form, the CDR3 reads TGTGCCAGCAGCCCGCCACACAAGAGTGGCTACACCTTC. It is translated as CASSPPHKSGYTF.

This sequence joins TRBV4-1 and TRBJ2-7; TRBD2 matches 7 bases. J gave up 6 bases and V 0 bases, and 2 bases lay outside the gene matches. CDR1 and CDR2 from the germline V gene are MGHRA and YSYEKL. This CDR3 comprises 13 residues. This CDR3 is CASSQEGGVEQYF. The CDR3 DNA is TGCGCCAGCAGCCAAGAGGGAGGGGTCGAGCAGTACTTC.

This clone was seen a handful of times. The chain recombines TRBV28 with TRBJ1-2, with 7 bases matching TRBD1. Trimming took 8 bases from V and 3 from J; bases not matched to a gene: 9. The CDR3 is 14 amino acids. Per the germline V gene, CDR1 is MDHEN and CDR2 is SYDVKM. The CDR3 sequence: CASRYTGVDYGYTF. For the CDR3, the DNA is TGTGCCAGCCGTTACACAGGGGTCGACTATGGCTACACCTTC.

CDR3 region: CASSNLVGDNTEAFF. For the CDR3, the DNA is TGTGCCAGCAGCAACCTGGTTGGAGACAACACTGAAGCTTTCTTT. This chain links TRBV14 with TRBJ1-1, with no clear D. V lost 5 bases to trimming and J lost 2 bases, with 15 bases between them. This CDR3 has 15 amino acids. Germline-derived CDR1 and CDR2 are SGHDN and FVKESK.

This clone was seen just once. The chain is built from TRBV5-6 and TRBJ1-2; D gene ambiguous. Trimming removed 3 bases from V and 0 bases from J, with 9 bases in between. The CDR3 sequence is 14 residues long. The V gene's germline CDR1 is SGHDT and CDR2 YYEEEE. This chain's CDR3 is CASSSPPSNYGYTF. The CDR3 nucleotides are TGTGCCAGCAGCTCCCCCCCTTCTAACTATGGCTACACCTTC.

The rearrangement links TRBV18 to TRBJ1-3; D is possibly TRBD1 (5 bases). Trimming left V 3 bases short and J 0 bases short, with 12 bases between. The CDR3 sequence is 16 residues long. The germline CDR1 and CDR2 sequences are KGHSH and LQKENI. Here the CDR3 DNA reads TGTGCCAGCTCACCGACGGGGGGATACTCTGGAAACACCATATATTTT. It specifies CASSPTGGYSGNTIYF.

The chain is built from TRBV18 and TRBJ2-7; tentatively, D is TRBD2 (5 bases). CDR3 length: 13 residues. The germline V gene encodes CDR1 KGHSH and CDR2 LQKENI. V was trimmed by 2 bases and J by 6 bases, leaving 11 bases between them. DNA for the CDR3: TGTGCCAGCTCACCAGTAGCAGGAGGCGAGCAGTACTTC. Amino acid sequence: CASSPVAGGEQYF.

The chain recombines TRBV4-3 with TRBJ1-2, with D possibly TRBD1 on 5 matching bases. Germline-derived CDR1 and CDR2 are LGHNA and YSLEER. V lost 3 bases and J lost 2, with 10 bases in between. This CDR3 has 14 residues. For the CDR3, the DNA is TGCGCCAGCAGCCAGGCGACAGCGAACTATGGCTACACCTTC. This codes for CASSQATANYGYTF.

The chain uses TRBV13 and TRBJ2-4; D is possibly TRBD1 (5 bases). V lost 5 bases and J 5 bases, leaving 13 bases between the germline ends. There are 14 residues in the CDR3. Germline V gives CDR1 PRHDT, CDR2 FYEKMQ (reference sequence). CDR3 bases: TGTGCCAGCAGCCCCGGAGAAGGGGAAAACATTCAGTACTTC. It yields the protein CASSPGEGENIQYF.

This chain uses TRBV5-1 with TRBJ2-3; TRBD1 agrees at 8 bases. This CDR3 has 18 amino acids. J was trimmed by 4 bases and V by 2 bases; bases with no gene match: 15. Germline CDR1 is SGHRS and CDR2 is YFSETQ. The CDR3 DNA reads as TGCGCCAGCAGCTTACCTCAACCCGGGACAGGAAAAGCAGATACGCAGTATTTT. It yields the protein CASSLPQPGTGKADTQYF.

CDR3 sequence reads: CASSMASRTAYGYTF. CDR3 DNA sequence: TGTGCCAGTAGTATGGCTTCCCGGACAGCCTATGGCTACACCTTC. The genes are TRBV19 and TRBJ1-2, with D perhaps TRBD1 (6 bases). The CDR3 covers 15 residues. The V end lost 3 bases, the J end lost 4 bases, and 15 bases lay between the germline ends. Looked up from germline, CDR1 is LNHDA and CDR2 is SQIVND (reference sequence).

This clone showed up just once. This rearrangement joins TRBV5-1 to TRBJ1-4; a possible D gene is TRBD1 (6 bases). This CDR3 contains 14 residues. Trimming cost V 4 bases and J 0 bases, with 7 bases left between them. The V gene's germline CDR1 is SGHRS and CDR2 YFSETQ. For the CDR3, the DNA is TGCGCCAGCAGCACAGGGTCAACTAATGAAAAACTGTTTTTT. This codes for CASSTGSTNEKLFF.

The chain couples TRBV11-1 to TRBJ2-5, with D hard to call. The CDR3 consists of 13 residues. CDR1 SGHAT and CDR2 FQDESV come from the germline V gene (reference sequence). Trimming removed 1 base from V and 2 bases from J, with 5 bases in between. Here the CDR3 DNA reads TGTGCCAGCAGCTTAGACAGACAAGAGACCCAGTACTTC. Amino acids: CASSLDRQETQYF.

This clone was seen only once. The V gene is TRBV2, the J gene TRBJ1-3; perhaps TRBD1 as D (6 bases). The V gene's germline CDR1 is SNHLY and CDR2 FYNNEI. The ends were cut back, 6 bases at V and 3 bases at J, with 15 bases in the middle. The CDR3 totals 15 residues. CDR3 amino acids: CASSYTGSYGNTIYF. CDR3 DNA: TGTGCCAGCAGCTATACAGGGAGTTATGGAAACACCATATATTTT.

The chain joins TRBV30 to TRBJ2-7, with D tentatively TRBD1 (5 bases). CDR3 size: 12 residues. V was pared by 2 bases and J by 5 bases, with 10 bases between. Germline CDR1 is GTSNPN and CDR2 is SVGIG (reference sequence). The CDR3 loop reads CAWSKGSHEQYF. The CDR3 DNA is TGTGCCTGGAGTAAGGGGTCTCACGAGCAGTACTTC. Together with reference TRBV30 and TRBJ2-7, the CDR3 gives the full variable domain: SQTIHQWPATLVQPVGSPLSLECTVEGTSNPNLYWYRQAAGRGLQLLFYSVGIGQISSEVPQNLSASRPQDRQFILSSKKLLLSDSGFYLCAWSKGSHEQYFGPGTRLTVT.

This rearrangement joins TRBV5-1 to TRBJ1-6; perhaps TRBD1 as D (5 bases). V was clipped by 4 bases and J by 0 bases, with 14 bases between them. CDR1 is SGHRS, CDR2 YFSETQ, per germline. The CDR3 is made up of 17 amino acids. The CDR3 reads CASSPGGGSSYNSPLHF. The CDR3 region has the DNA TGCGCCAGCAGCCCGGGTGGGGGGAGCTCCTATAATTCACCCCTCCACTTT.

The chain couples TRBV2 to TRBJ1-2; 10 nucleotides agree with TRBD1. The junction had 9 bases not matched to a gene; V was cut back by 6 bases and J by 8 bases. This CDR3 is 14 amino acids long. Germline V CDR1 and CDR2: SNHLY, FYNNEI. CDR3 DNA sequence: TGTGCCAGCAGGGGGACAGGGGACCCCGGAGGCTACACCTTC. Translating it yields CASRGTGDPGGYTF.

V is TRBV5-5 and J is TRBJ1-4; D is perhaps TRBD1 (5 bases). In germline, CDR1 is SGHKS, CDR2 YYEKEE (reference sequence). Trimming left V 4 bases short and J 0 bases short, with 19 bases between. This CDR3 contains 18 residues. The CDR3 bases are TGTGCCAGCAGCCCGGTCGGGACCGTAACTGCAACTAATGAAAAACTGTTTTTT. This codes for CASSPVGTVTATNEKLFF.

Written as DNA, the CDR3 is TGTGCCAGCAGCTTAGTACAGGCCTACGAGCAGTACTTC. It translates to CASSLVQAYEQYF. The V gene is TRBV7-2, the J gene TRBJ2-7, with D perhaps matching TRBD1 (5 bases). Between the trimmed V and J ends, which lost 1 base and 2 bases, there was a span of 6 bases. CDR1 and CDR2 (germline): SGHTA, FQGNSA. This CDR3 spans 13 amino acids.

The gene calls are TRBV7-8 and TRBJ2-7; D may be TRBD1 (6 bases). Germline V gene data show CDR1 as SGHVS and CDR2 as FQNEAQ. The V end lost 5 bases, the J end lost 6 bases, and 17 bases lay between the germline ends. This CDR3 has 14 residues. The CDR3 is CASSELGHSGEQYF. CDR3 DNA: TGTGCCAGCAGCGAGTTGGGACATTCGGGCGAGCAGTACTTC.

The chain has TRBV19 and TRBJ1-2, with D uncertain. In germline, CDR1 is LNHDA, CDR2 SQIVND (reference sequence). CDR3 length: 13 residues. Trimming cost V 4 bases and J 2 bases, with 8 bases left between them. Here the CDR3 DNA reads TGTGCCAGTAGTAGTTATGACAACTATGGCTACACCTTC. It encodes CASSSYDNYGYTF.

J is TRBJ1-1 and V is TRBV5-4; unclear D gene. V was pared by 5 bases and J by 1 base, with 18 bases between. The CDR3 sequence is 16 residues long. The V gene's germline CDR1 is SGHNT and CDR2 YYREEE (reference sequence). The CDR3 bases are TGTGCCAGCAGGCCATGGAGTGGGGTACAGAACACTGAAGCTTTCTTT. This gives the protein CASRPWSGVQNTEAFF. Supplemented by reference TRBV5-4 and TRBJ1-1, the full variable domain reads ETGVTQSPTHLIKTRGQQVTLRCSSQSGHNTVSWYQQALGQGPQFIFQYYREEENGRGNFPPRFSGLQFPNYSSELNVNALELDDSALYLCASRPWSGVQNTEAFFGQGTRLTVV.

V is TRBV5-1 and J is TRBJ2-5, with 10 bases aligning to TRBD1. The CDR3 is 14 amino acids. Losses at the gene ends were 4 bases for V and 1 base for J; bases not matched to a gene: 1. Germline CDR1 is SGHRS and CDR2 is YFSETQ. CDR3 bases: TGCGCCAGCAGCCGGACAGGGGGCCAAGAGACCCAGTACTTC. Translation gives CASSRTGGQETQYF.